The 22 T cell receptor beta chains reported below all come from one sample, sequenced in a study of Ad26.COV2.S vaccination and SARS-CoV-2 variants. The assay was immunoSEQ multiplex PCR, and TCRdb's table has in-frame clones only and misses some. The sample yields hundreds of thousands of clones, 89% seen once. Treatment meaning: around 19 received Ad26.COV2.S at low or high dose, single or two shots; about five received placebo; per-sample allocation not given. Day 63 after the first injection of vaccine or placebo was the sampling time. Sample: peripheral blood, taken in a trial of Ad26.COV2.S vaccine versus placebo. The receptors were sampled from a person aged 18-65 years who received the Ad26.COV2.S COVID-19 vaccine or a placebo.

V and J are TRBV2 and TRBJ2-5, with 8 bases fitting TRBD2. The V and J ends lost 2 bases and 4 bases, in that order; junction bases with no gene match: 12. The CDR3 is 17 amino acids. Germline V CDR1 and CDR2: SNHLY, FYNNEI. The CDR3 sequence is CASSENAGGIGRETQYF. CDR3 DNA: TGTGCCAGCAGTGAAAACGCGGGGGGCATAGGTAGAGAGACCCAGTACTTC.

This rearrangement joins TRBV5-4 to TRBJ1-2; D is unclear. Between the trimmed V and J ends, which lost 0 bases and 4 bases, there was a span of 10 bases. This CDR3 has 14 residues. The germline CDR1 and CDR2 sequences are SGHNT and YYREEE (reference sequence). The CDR3 here is CASSLAAAPYGYTF. CDR3 sequence (DNA): TGTGCCAGCAGCTTGGCGGCTGCCCCCTATGGCTACACCTTC.

The chain joins TRBV15 to TRBJ2-7; 8 positions agree with TRBD1. CDR3 length: 15 residues. The germline V gene has CDR1 LNHNV and CDR2 YYDKDF (reference sequence). V lost 5 bases and J lost 5; bases outside the gene matches: 11. As DNA, the CDR3 is TGTGCCACCAGCGCCCGGGGACAGGTAGTCGACGAGCAGTACTTC. Protein product: CATSARGQVVDEQYF.

The chain has TRBV19 and TRBJ2-7; TRBD1 matches at 11 bases. The CDR3 is made up of 16 amino acids. With V trimmed by 6 bases and J by 0 bases, 7 bases remained unmatched. The germline V gene encodes CDR1 LNHDA and CDR2 SQIVND (reference sequence). In DNA, the CDR3 is TGTGCCAGTAGCAGGACAGGGGGCGCGAGCTCCTACGAGCAGTACTTC. This gives the protein CASSRTGGASSYEQYF. Based on the CDR3 plus reference TRBV19 and TRBJ2-7, the full variable domain is DGGITQSPKYLFRKEGQNVTLSCEQNLNHDAMYWYRQDPGQGLRLIYYSQIVNDFQKGDIAEGYSVSREKKESFPLTVTSAQKNPTAFYLCASSRTGGASSYEQYFGPGTRLTVT.

The V call is TRBV27, the J call TRBJ2-3, with D hard to call. Per the germline V gene, CDR1 is MNHEY and CDR2 is SMNVEV (reference sequence). V was cut by 3 bases and J by 4 bases, with 11 bases left in between. This CDR3 contains 14 residues. The CDR3 nucleotides read TGTGCCAGCAGTTTGCGTGGATATGCAGATACGCAGTATTTT. It codes for CASSLRGYADTQYF.

In this sample, this clone turned up a few times. The same CDR3 also results from other DNA sequences found in this sample. The rearrangement joins TRBV11-3 to TRBJ2-2, with unresolved D. The CDR3 is made up of 13 amino acids. Germline-derived CDR1 and CDR2 are SGHNT and YENEEA. The V end was cut by 1 base, the J end by 6 bases, with 6 bases between. The DNA for the CDR3 is TGTGCCAGCAGCTTAGGGGGTTCCGGGGAGCTGTTTTTT. Amino acids: CASSLGGSGELFF.

This clone has just a few counts. The chain recombines TRBV30 with TRBJ1-5; 9 bases fit TRBD1. The CDR3 contains 14 residues. The junction had 6 bases not matched to a gene; V was cut back by 3 bases and J by 6 bases. Germline loops: CDR1 GTSNPN, CDR2 SVGIG (reference sequence). CDR3 nucleotide sequence: TGTGCCTGGAGCGCGGGGACAGGGCTTCAGCCCCAGCATTTT. This translates into CAWSAGTGLQPQHF.

V gene TRBV19 combines with J gene TRBJ2-1, with 9 bases lining up with TRBD2. CDR3 length: 15 residues. Germline trimming cut 4 bases from V and 6 bases from J; bases unmatched to any gene: 7. Germline V gives CDR1 LNHDA, CDR2 SQIVND (reference sequence). The CDR3 reads CASSTIAGALNEQFF. The CDR3 nucleotides read TGTGCCAGTAGTACAATAGCGGGAGCCCTCAATGAGCAGTTCTTC.

This chain links TRBV7-2 with TRBJ1-3; perhaps TRBD1 as D (5 bases). This CDR3 has 16 amino acids. The germline V gene encodes CDR1 SGHTA and CDR2 FQGNSA. Trimming cost V 0 bases and J 4 bases, with 13 bases left between them. The DNA of the CDR3 is TGTGCCAGCAGCTTAGCGCGGGGCTCGATCGGAAACACCATATATTTT. Encoded protein: CASSLARGSIGNTIYF.

The genes are TRBV5-1 and TRBJ2-1, with TRBD1 matching 9 bases. Germline lookup yields CDR1 SGHRS and CDR2 YFSETQ. The CDR3 totals 15 residues. Trimming removed 4 bases from V and 7 bases from J; junction bases left unmatched: 9. This CDR3 reads CASSPGQGLNNEQFF. The CDR3 bases are TGCGCCAGCAGCCCGGGACAGGGCTTGAATAATGAGCAGTTCTTC.

This clone was recorded only once. This chain uses TRBV24-1 with TRBJ2-1; D perhaps matches TRBD2 (5 bases). CDR1 and CDR2 (germline): KGHDR, SFDVKD. V lost 0 bases, J lost 2 bases, and 19 bases lay in between. CDR3 length equals 19 residues. The CDR3 region has the DNA TGTGCCACCAGTGATTTGCCACGAGGGCCGGAGTACCCCTACAATGAGCAGTTCTTC. It translates to CATSDLPRGPEYPYNEQFF.

The chain uses TRBV9 and TRBJ2-7; a weak D match, TRBD1 (6 bases). The germline V and J ends were trimmed by 1 base and 2 bases, with 16 bases remaining between them. Looked up from germline, CDR1 is SGDLS and CDR2 is YYNGEE. This CDR3 has 16 residues. The CDR3 DNA is TGTGCCAGCAGCGTAAAGGGGGACGAGGTACCCTACGAGCAGTACTTC. Translating it yields CASSVKGDEVPYEQYF.

The gene calls are TRBV10-3 and TRBJ2-1, with 14 bases matching TRBD2. V was pared by 6 bases and J by 0 bases, with 4 bases of the junction left unmatched. CDR3 length equals 17 residues. CDR1 and CDR2 (germline): ENHRY, SYGVKD. This chain's CDR3 is CAIRRLAGGSSYNEQFF. For the CDR3, the DNA is TGTGCCATCAGACGACTAGCGGGAGGGAGCTCCTACAATGAGCAGTTCTTC.

The chain joins TRBV30 to TRBJ2-2; the D is unclear. The germline V gene has CDR1 GTSNPN and CDR2 SVGIG (reference sequence). The V end was cut by 0 bases, the J end by 5 bases, with 10 bases between. This CDR3 is 14 amino acids long. CDR3 DNA: TGTGCCTGGAGTGTACGGAAACCGACCGGGGAGCTGTTTTTT. Translation gives CAWSVRKPTGELFF.

This CDR3 reads CASSQATAGEETQYF. The DNA of the CDR3 is TGTGCCAGCAGCCAAGCAACAGCGGGAGAGGAGACCCAGTACTTC. The chain employs TRBV4-2 and TRBJ2-5; 8 nucleotides line up with TRBD2. The CDR3 totals 15 residues. The germline V gene has CDR1 LGHNA and CDR2 YNFKEQ. J was trimmed by 5 bases and V by 1 base; bases with no gene match: 6.

This rearrangement joins TRBV19 to TRBJ2-3; 8 bases agree with TRBD1. In germline, CDR1 is LNHDA, CDR2 SQIVND (reference sequence). V lost 3 bases and J lost 3; bases outside the gene matches: 8. CDR3 length equals 16 residues. In DNA form, the CDR3 reads TGTGCCAGTAGTATGGGGACAGGAGACCGAACAGATACGCAGTATTTT. Encoded protein: CASSMGTGDRTDTQYF.

The V gene is TRBV10-3, the J gene TRBJ2-7; 9 positions match TRBD2. CDR1 and CDR2 from the germline V gene are ENHRY and SYGVKD. CDR3 length: 14 residues. Germline trimming cut 4 bases from V and 3 bases from J; bases unmatched to any gene: 4. CDR3 bases: TGTGCCATCAGTGTTCGACTAGCGGACTACGAGCAGTACTTC. Residues: CAISVRLADYEQYF.

The chain has TRBV19 and TRBJ2-5, with D unresolved. Trimming removed 4 bases from V and 1 base from J, with 7 bases in between. The germline V gene has CDR1 LNHDA and CDR2 SQIVND (reference sequence). The CDR3 runs 13 residues. Written as DNA, the CDR3 is TGTGCCAGTAGTACTCTATCCCAAGAGACCCAGTACTTC. It yields the protein CASSTLSQETQYF.

The chain combines TRBV7-2 with TRBJ2-1; D ambiguous. Germline V gives CDR1 SGHTA, CDR2 FQGNSA. This CDR3 has 17 amino acids. The V end lost 3 bases, the J end lost 3 bases, and 18 bases lay between the germline ends. The CDR3 DNA sequence: TGTGCCAGCAGCTTCTATTGGCAGGACGCCGGCTACAATGAGCAGTTCTTC. This sequence encodes CASSFYWQDAGYNEQFF.

This chain joins TRBV7-2 and TRBJ2-1; 14 bases align to TRBD2. Germline V gene sequence: CDR1 SGHTA, CDR2 FQGNSA. This CDR3 has 17 residues. V dropped 5 bases and J dropped 4; count of bases not matched to a gene: 7. The CDR3 loop is CASSPPGLAGAYNEQFF. CDR3 coding DNA: TGTGCCAGCAGCCCCCCGGGACTAGCGGGGGCATACAATGAGCAGTTCTTC.

The chain couples TRBV10-3 to TRBJ2-2; 8 bases are shared with TRBD1. CDR1 is ENHRY, CDR2 SYGVKD, per germline. The CDR3 has 14 amino acids. The junction had 5 bases not matched to a gene; V was cut back by 10 bases and J by 1 base. DNA for the CDR3: TGTGCCACCTCCGGACAGGGGAACACCGGGGAGCTGTTTTTT. It codes for CATSGQGNTGELFF.

V and J are TRBV11-2 and TRBJ1-4; the match to TRBD1 covers 10 bases. Per germline, CDR1 SGHAT and CDR2 FQNNGV. Trimming removed 5 bases from V and 5 bases from J; junction bases left unmatched: 11. The CDR3 runs to 17 residues. For the CDR3, the DNA is TGTGCCAGCAGCACCGGGGCAGGGACAGGGGTGAATGAAAAACTGTTTTTT. Encoded protein: CASSTGAGTGVNEKLFF. The variable domain in full, completed from reference TRBV11-2 and TRBJ1-4, reads EAGVAQSPRYKIIEKRQSVAFWCNPISGHATLYWYQQILGQGPKLLIQFQNNGVVDDSQLPKDRFSAERLKGVDSTLKIQPAKLEDSAVYLCASSTGAGTGVNEKLFFGSGTQLSVL.